This T cell receptor beta chain was documented in a study of CD8 T cells in Susac syndrome. On the study more broadly: Treatment at blood withdrawal was none, corticosteroids, or intravenous immunoglobulin alone in Susac syndrome patients.

Overall study results and limits: Expansion of clones was not seen in the CD4+ T cell repertoires of Susac syndrome.

After removal of 3 bases from V and 5 bases from J, the junction contained 11 bases not matched to a gene. This CDR3 comprises 18 residues. As concerns this clonotype: Antigen specificity is unknown.

cDNA came from approximately 0.5 to 1 ug RNA primed by random hexamers. One entry per CDR3 protein, called by TCRdb with MiXCR from the immunoSEQ multiplex PCR reads. The sample contains roughly 250,000 distinct CDR3 sequences, 96% of which appear only once. The clonotype was recovered from a human donor with Susac syndrome. The sequenced sample was CD4+ T cells from PBMCs. This rearrangement joins TRBV12-3 or TRBV12-4 to TRBJ2-1, with TRBD2 identical over 12 bases. CDR3 protein: CASSFRPASGRVDNEQFF. CDR3 DNA: TGTGCCAGCAGTTTTAGGCCCGCTAGCGGGAGGGTCGACAATGAGCAGTTCTTC.